Shown below are 19 T cell receptor beta chains from a single sample sequenced in a study of control samples from healthy donors and cancer patients. Clones were read by immunoSEQ multiplex PCR, and TCRdb kept only the in-frame ones, dropping some. The sample has around 200,000 clones; about nine tenths are singletons. Material: blood. The receptors come from a woman younger than 45 in good health.

The chain has TRBV6-5 and TRBJ1-3; D is ambiguous. CDR3 size: 14 residues. The germline V gene encodes CDR1 MNHEY and CDR2 SVGAGI. V lost 8 bases and J lost 0, with 11 bases in between. CDR3 nucleotide sequence: TGTGCCAGCGAGGTGAATTTCTCTGGAAACACCATATATTTT. Encoded protein: CASEVNFSGNTIYF.

The rearrangement uses TRBV6-5 and TRBJ2-2; TRBD2 might be the D (5 bases). Trimming left V 7 bases short and J 3 bases short, with 12 bases between. The germline gives CDR1 MNHEY, CDR2 SVGAGI. The CDR3 is 14 residues long. CDR3 DNA: TGTGCCAGCAACGAGCGGTACCACACCGGGGAGCTGTTTTTT. This sequence encodes CASNERYHTGELFF.

The V call is TRBV9, the J call TRBJ1-4; a possible D gene is TRBD1 (5 bases). Germline CDR1 reads SGDLS; CDR2 reads YYNGEE. The ends were cut back, 0 bases at V and 3 bases at J, with 9 bases in the middle. The length of the CDR3 is 15 residues. CDR3 DNA: TGTGCCAGCAGCGTAGCAGGGCTTTCTAATGAAAAACTGTTTTTT. Its translation: CASSVAGLSNEKLFF.

The rearrangement joins TRBV9 to TRBJ1-1, with D possibly TRBD1 on 6 matching bases. The ends were cut back, 4 bases at V and 4 bases at J, with 17 bases in the middle. Per the germline V gene, CDR1 is SGDLS and CDR2 is YYNGEE. The CDR3 consists of 15 residues. CDR3 in DNA: TGTGCCAGCAGCCCCTCAGACAGGCGGACCACTGAAGCTTTCTTT. It codes for CASSPSDRRTTEAFF. Variable domain in full (rest from reference TRBV9 and TRBJ1-1): DSGVTQTPKHLITATGQRVTLRCSPRSGDLSVYWYQQSLDQGLQFLIQYYNGEERAKGNILERFSAQQFPDLHSELNLSSLELGDSALYFCASSPSDRRTTEAFFGQGTRLTVV.

This chain links TRBV7-9 with TRBJ2-5; TRBD1 might be the D (6 bases). The CDR3 is made up of 14 amino acids. Trimming shortened V by 5 bases and J by 4 bases, and 14 bases separated the two germline ends. From germline, CDR1 is SEHNR and CDR2 FQNEAQ (reference sequence). The CDR3 DNA sequence: TGTGCCAGCAGCCCACAGGGATTAGGAGAGACCCAGTACTTC. Translating it yields CASSPQGLGETQYF.

The CDR3 DNA follows: TGTGCCAGCAGCAAAGGGGGACAGGGCAAAAACATTCAGTACTTC. Translating gives CASSKGGQGKNIQYF. The rearrangement uses TRBV21-1 and TRBJ2-4; the tabulated D call, TRBD1, remains unverified against the DNA. TRBV21-1 is a known pseudogene. CDR3 length equals 15 residues.

This chain links TRBV3-1 (or the pseudogene TRBV3-2) with TRBJ2-7; 8 bases line up with TRBD1. Germline V gene data show CDR1 as LGHDT and CDR2 as YNNKEL (reference sequence). Unmatched junction bases numbered 4, after V lost 0 bases and J lost 3 bases. This CDR3 has 15 residues. CDR3 loop: CASSQDYGQGYEQYF. In DNA, the CDR3 is TGTGCCAGCAGCCAAGATTACGGACAGGGCTACGAGCAGTACTTC.

The chain joins TRBV4-3 to TRBJ1-5, with a possible D match to TRBD1 (5 bases). Germline-derived CDR1 and CDR2 are LGHNA and YSLEER. Trimming shortened V by 1 base and J by 3 bases, and 10 bases separated the two germline ends. The CDR3 spans 15 residues. The CDR3 DNA reads as TGCGCCAGCAGCCAAGTGTGGGACTACAATCAGCCCCAGCATTTT. It translates to CASSQVWDYNQPQHF.

This clone has only a few counts. The chain is built from TRBV9 and TRBJ2-1; D is unresolved. Trimming took off 0 bases at V and 7 bases at J, with 11 bases between the two ends. This CDR3 contains 14 residues. From germline, CDR1 is SGDLS and CDR2 YYNGEE. The CDR3, as DNA: TGTGCCAGCAGCGTAGTATCTGTGGGGAATGAGCAGTTCTTC. Its translation: CASSVVSVGNEQFF. Together with reference TRBV9 and TRBJ2-1, the CDR3 gives the full variable domain: DSGVTQTPKHLITATGQRVTLRCSPRSGDLSVYWYQQSLDQGLQFLIQYYNGEERAKGNILERFSAQQFPDLHSELNLSSLELGDSALYFCASSVVSVGNEQFFGPGTRLTVL.

This chain connects TRBV18 to TRBJ2-6; 13 bases map to TRBD2. V lost 4 bases to trimming and J lost 0 bases; unmatched junction nucleotides: 3. CDR1 and CDR2 (germline): KGHSH, LQKENI. This CDR3 spans 18 amino acids. The CDR3 reads CASSRTSGSPSGANVLTF. CDR3 nucleotide sequence: TGTGCCAGCTCACGGACTAGCGGGAGCCCCTCTGGGGCCAACGTCCTGACTTTC.

V and J are TRBV19 and TRBJ1-3; D gene unclear. V gave up 5 bases and J gave up 0 bases, with 5 bases separating them. Germline V lookup: CDR1 LNHDA, CDR2 SQIVND (reference sequence). The CDR3 contains 13 residues. CDR3: CASSQRSGNTIYF. As DNA, the CDR3 is TGTGCCAGTAGTCAACGCTCTGGAAACACCATATATTTT.

The chain has TRBV9 and TRBJ2-3; 9 positions match TRBD2. V trimming: 1 base; J trimming: 4 bases; junction bases outside the gene matches: 4. The CDR3 consists of 15 residues. The germline V gene has CDR1 SGDLS and CDR2 YYNGEE. The CDR3 region is CASSVRGRAADTQYF. The CDR3 DNA reads TGTGCCAGCAGCGTACGCGGGAGGGCCGCAGATACGCAGTATTTT.

The chain combines TRBV15 with TRBJ2-2, with D unclear. The CDR3 has 12 amino acids. CDR1 is LNHNV and CDR2 is YYDKDF in the germline V gene (reference sequence). The germline V and J ends were trimmed by 0 bases and 6 bases, with 2 bases remaining between them. The CDR3 protein is CATSRDPGELFF. The CDR3 region has the DNA TGTGCCACCAGCAGAGATCCCGGGGAGCTGTTTTTT.

This chain joins TRBV6-5 and TRBJ2-1; D perhaps matches TRBD2 (6 bases). The CDR3 has 14 amino acids. Trimming stripped 4 bases from V and 0 bases from J, with 7 bases between. Germline assignment: CDR1 MNHEY and CDR2 SVGAGI. CDR3 protein: CASSFGSSYNEQFF. The DNA for the CDR3 is TGTGCCAGCAGTTTCGGGAGCTCCTACAATGAGCAGTTCTTC.

CDR3 nucleotides: TGTGCCAGCAGCCCGGGACTAGCGGGAGGGCTCGGGCAGTACTTC. Its protein product is CASSPGLAGGLGQYF. This rearrangement joins TRBV27 to TRBJ2-7, with 16 bases matching TRBD2. This CDR3 comprises 15 residues. Germline V gene sequence: CDR1 MNHEY, CDR2 SMNVEV (reference sequence). J lost 9 bases, V lost 6 bases, and 8 bases had no gene match.

The rearrangement links TRBV10-3 to TRBJ2-7; 9 bases are shared with TRBD2. J gave up 0 bases and V 0 bases, and 6 bases lay outside the gene matches. The CDR3 sequence is 17 residues long. The germline CDR1 and CDR2 sequences are ENHRY and SYGVKD. As DNA, the CDR3 is TGTGCCATCAGTGAGTCTCTGGGCGGGGGGGCCTCCTACGAGCAGTACTTC. Residues: CAISESLGGGASYEQYF.

This sequence joins TRBV24-1 and TRBJ2-1; 8 bases are shared with TRBD2. The CDR3 covers 17 residues. Trimming took 3 bases from V and 0 from J; bases not matched to a gene: 6. From germline, CDR1 is KGHDR and CDR2 SFDVKD. The CDR3 nucleotides are TGTGCCACCAGTGATCCACCGGGACTAGGCTCCTACAATGAGCAGTTCTTC. Its protein product is CATSDPPGLGSYNEQFF.

V usage is TRBV6-5 and J usage is TRBJ1-6; a possible D gene is TRBD1 (5 bases). This CDR3 is built from 15 residues. Trimming removed 6 bases at V and 7 bases at J, with 16 bases between. Germline CDR1 and CDR2: MNHEY and SVGAGI. CDR3 sequence (DNA): TGTGCCAGCAGCGACTCCAGGGTAGGGAATTCACCCCTCCACTTT. This gives the protein CASSDSRVGNSPLHF.

The chain recombines TRBV19 with TRBJ1-2; D unresolved. V shed 8 bases and J shed 6 bases, with 4 bases lying between them. Germline loops: CDR1 LNHDA, CDR2 SQIVND (reference sequence). CDR3 size: 9 residues. The CDR3 bases are TGTGCCAGTGGGAATGGCTACACCTTC. As protein: CASGNGYTF.